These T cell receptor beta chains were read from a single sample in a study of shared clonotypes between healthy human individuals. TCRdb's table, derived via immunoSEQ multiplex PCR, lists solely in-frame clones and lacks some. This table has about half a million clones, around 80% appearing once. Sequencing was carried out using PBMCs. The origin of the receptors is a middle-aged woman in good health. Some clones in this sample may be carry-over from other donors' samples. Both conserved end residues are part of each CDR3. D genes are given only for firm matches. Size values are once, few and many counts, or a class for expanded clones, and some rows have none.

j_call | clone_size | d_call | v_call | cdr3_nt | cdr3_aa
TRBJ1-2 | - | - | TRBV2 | TGTGCCAGCGTGAGGTTCTCGTATGGCTACACCTTC | CASVRFSYGYTF
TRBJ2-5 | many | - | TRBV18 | TGTGCCAGCTCACCAAGTCCGACTCGAGGGGAGACCCAGTACTTC | CASSPSPTRGETQYF
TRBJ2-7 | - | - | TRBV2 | TGTGCCGGAGGAGCCGGGTACGAGCAGTACTTC | CAGGAGYEQYF
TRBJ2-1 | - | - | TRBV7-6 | TGTGCCAGCAGCCCCCAGGGCGAACCCTACAATGAGCAGTTCTTC | CASSPQGEPYNEQFF
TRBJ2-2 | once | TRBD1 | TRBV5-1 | TGCGCCAGCAGCTGGCCCGACAGGGGGGCGAGGACCGGGGAGCTGTTTTTT | CASSWPDRGARTGELFF
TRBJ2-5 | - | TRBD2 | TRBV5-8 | TGTGCCAGCAGCTCCACCGGGAGGGGTGGCCAAGAGACCCAGTACTTC | CASSSTGRGGQETQYF
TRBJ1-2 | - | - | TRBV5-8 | TGTGCCAGCTCGGGCAGGGCCTATAACTATGGCTACACCTTC | CASSGRAYNYGYTF
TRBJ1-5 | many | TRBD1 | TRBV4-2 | TGTGCCAGCAGCCAAGGGACAGGGTTGGGTCAGCCCCAGCATTTT | CASSQGTGLGQPQHF
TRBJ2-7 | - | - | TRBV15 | TGTGCCACCAGCAGAGGGACAGTTGGGGTCTACGAGCAGTACTTC | CATSRGTVGVYEQYF
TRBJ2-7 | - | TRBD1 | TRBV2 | TGTGCCAGCAGTGAGGGGGACAGGTCCGGCGAGCAGTACTTC | CASSEGDRSGEQYF
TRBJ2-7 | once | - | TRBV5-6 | TGTGCCAGCAGCTTGGTGGACAGCTACGAGCAGTACTTC | CASSLVDSYEQYF
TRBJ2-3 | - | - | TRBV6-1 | TGTGCCACTGGGGCGGGATGGACAGATACGCAGTATTTT | CATGAGWTDTQYF
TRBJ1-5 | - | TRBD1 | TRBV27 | TGTGCCAGCCCCTCAGAACAGGGGACGGACGATAGCAATCAGCCCCAGCATTTT | CASPSEQGTDDSNQPQHF